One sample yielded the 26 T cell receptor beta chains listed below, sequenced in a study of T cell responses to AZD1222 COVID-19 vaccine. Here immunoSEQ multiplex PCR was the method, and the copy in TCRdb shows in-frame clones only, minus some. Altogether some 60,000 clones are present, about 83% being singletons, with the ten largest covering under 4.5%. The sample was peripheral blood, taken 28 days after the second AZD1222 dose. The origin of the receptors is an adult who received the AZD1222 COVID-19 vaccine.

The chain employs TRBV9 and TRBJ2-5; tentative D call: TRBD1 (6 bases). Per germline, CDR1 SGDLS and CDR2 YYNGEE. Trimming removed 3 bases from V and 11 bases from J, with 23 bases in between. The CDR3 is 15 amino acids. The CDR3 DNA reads TGTGCCAGCAGCGCAGGGGCCCCTCAGGGTGGGGGTCAGTACTTC. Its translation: CASSAGAPQGGGQYF.

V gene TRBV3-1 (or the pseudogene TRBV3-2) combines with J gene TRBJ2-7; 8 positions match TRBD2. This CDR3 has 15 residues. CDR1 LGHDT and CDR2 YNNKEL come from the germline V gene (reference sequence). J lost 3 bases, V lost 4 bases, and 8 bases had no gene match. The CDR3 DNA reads TGTGCCAGCAGCCCTGTCTCGGGGGGGATCTACGAGCAGTACTTC. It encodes CASSPVSGGIYEQYF.

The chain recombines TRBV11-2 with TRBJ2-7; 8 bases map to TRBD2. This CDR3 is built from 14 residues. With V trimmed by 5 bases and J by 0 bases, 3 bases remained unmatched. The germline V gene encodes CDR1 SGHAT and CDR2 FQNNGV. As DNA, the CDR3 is TGTGCCAGCAGCATCGCGGGGGGCTCCTACGAGCAGTACTTC. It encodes CASSIAGGSYEQYF.

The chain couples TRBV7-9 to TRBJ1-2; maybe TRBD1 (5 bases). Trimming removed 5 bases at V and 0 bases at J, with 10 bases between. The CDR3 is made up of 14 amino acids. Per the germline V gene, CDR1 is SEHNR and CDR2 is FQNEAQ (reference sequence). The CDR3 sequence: CASSLTVANYGYTF. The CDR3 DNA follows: TGTGCCAGCAGCCTGACAGTAGCTAACTATGGCTACACCTTC.

CDR3 DNA sequence: TGTGCCAGCAGTGGTCTTTCTGGACAGGCGGGAAACACCATATATTTT. Protein: CASSGLSGQAGNTIYF. The chain couples TRBV28 to TRBJ1-3; 7 bases are a match to TRBD1. This CDR3 has 16 residues. CDR1 and CDR2 (germline): MDHEN, SYDVKM. Trimming removed 5 bases from V and 4 bases from J; junction bases left unmatched: 11.

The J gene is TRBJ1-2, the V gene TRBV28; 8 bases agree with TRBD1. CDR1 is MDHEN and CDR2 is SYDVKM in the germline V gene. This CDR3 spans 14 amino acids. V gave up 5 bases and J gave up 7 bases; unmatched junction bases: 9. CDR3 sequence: CASSDPGTGVGYTF. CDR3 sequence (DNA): TGTGCCAGCAGTGACCCCGGGACAGGAGTTGGCTACACCTTC.

CDR3 bases: TGTGCCAGTAGTGGAGCTCGTTCCTACGAGCAGTACTTC. Translated: CASSGARSYEQYF. The chain joins TRBV19 to TRBJ2-7; D unresolved. This CDR3 has 13 amino acids. Trimming removed 5 bases at V and 1 base at J, with 9 bases between. CDR1 is LNHDA, CDR2 SQIVND, per germline (reference sequence).

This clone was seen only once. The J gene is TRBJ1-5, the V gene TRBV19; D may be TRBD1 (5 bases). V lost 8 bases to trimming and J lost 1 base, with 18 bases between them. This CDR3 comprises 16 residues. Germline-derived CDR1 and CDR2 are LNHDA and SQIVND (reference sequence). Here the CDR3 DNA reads TGTGCCAGTTCTCCTCGATGGCAGGGAAGCAATCAGCCCCAGCATTTT. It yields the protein CASSPRWQGSNQPQHF. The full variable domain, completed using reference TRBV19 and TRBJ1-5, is DGGITQSPKYLFRKEGQNVTLSCEQNLNHDAMYWYRQDPGQGLRLIYYSQIVNDFQKGDIAEGYSVSREKKESFPLTVTSAQKNPTAFYLCASSPRWQGSNQPQHFGDGTRLSIL.

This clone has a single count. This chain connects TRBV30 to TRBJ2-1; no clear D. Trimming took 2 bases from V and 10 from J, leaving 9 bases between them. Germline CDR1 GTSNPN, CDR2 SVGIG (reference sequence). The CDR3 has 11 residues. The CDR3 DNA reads TGTGCCTGGAGTATCCAGACCGAGCAGTTCTTC. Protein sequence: CAWSIQTEQFF.

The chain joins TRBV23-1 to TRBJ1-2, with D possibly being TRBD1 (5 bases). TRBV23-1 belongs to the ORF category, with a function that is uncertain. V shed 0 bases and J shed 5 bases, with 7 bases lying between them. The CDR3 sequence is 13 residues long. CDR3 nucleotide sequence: TGCGCCAGCAGTCAATCGAGGGGATATGGCTACACCTTC. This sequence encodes CASSQSRGYGYTF.

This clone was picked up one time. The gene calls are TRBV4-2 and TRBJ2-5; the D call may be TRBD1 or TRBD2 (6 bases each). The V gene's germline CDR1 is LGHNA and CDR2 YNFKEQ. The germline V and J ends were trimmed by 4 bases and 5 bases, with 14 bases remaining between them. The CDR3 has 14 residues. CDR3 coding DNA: TGTGCCAGCAGCCCGTCCGGGGGCGAGGAGACCCAGTACTTC. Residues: CASSPSGGEETQYF.

The CDR3 nucleotides read TGTGCCACCAGCAGGTCAGGACTAGCGGGGGGTCTCTCCTACGAGCAGTACTTC. Translation: CATSRSGLAGGLSYEQYF. The chain recombines TRBV15 with TRBJ2-7; 14 positions match TRBD2. There are 18 residues in the CDR3. Germline V gene data show CDR1 as LNHNV and CDR2 as YYDKDF (reference sequence). The V gene end was trimmed by 3 bases and the J gene end by 0 bases; junction bases not matched to a gene: 7.

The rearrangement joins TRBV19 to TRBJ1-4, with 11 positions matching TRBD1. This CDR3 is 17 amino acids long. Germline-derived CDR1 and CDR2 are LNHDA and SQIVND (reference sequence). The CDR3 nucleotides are TGTCCTTCTAGAGCAACCCGTGGGACAGGGGGGAATGAAAAACTGTTTTTT. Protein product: CPSRATRGTGGNEKLFF.

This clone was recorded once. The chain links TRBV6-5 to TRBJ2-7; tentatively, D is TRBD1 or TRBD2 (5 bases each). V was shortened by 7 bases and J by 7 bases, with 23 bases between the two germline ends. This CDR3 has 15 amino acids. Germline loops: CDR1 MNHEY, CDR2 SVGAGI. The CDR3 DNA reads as TGTGCCAGCACCCCTGGTGGGGACCTTCGTGGTGAGCAGTACTTC. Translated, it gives CASTPGGDLRGEQYF.

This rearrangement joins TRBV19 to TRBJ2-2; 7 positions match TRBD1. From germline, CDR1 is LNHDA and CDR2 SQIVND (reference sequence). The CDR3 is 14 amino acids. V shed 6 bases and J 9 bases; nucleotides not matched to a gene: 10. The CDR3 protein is CASSLGTVPRELFF. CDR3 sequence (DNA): TGTGCCAGTAGCTTAGGGACAGTCCCTCGGGAGCTGTTTTTT.

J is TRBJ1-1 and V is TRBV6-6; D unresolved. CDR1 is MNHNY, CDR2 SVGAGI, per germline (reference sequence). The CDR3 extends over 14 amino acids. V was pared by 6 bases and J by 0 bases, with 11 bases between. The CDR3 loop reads CASSPSSMNTEAFF. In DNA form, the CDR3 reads TGTGCCAGCAGCCCCTCCAGTATGAACACTGAAGCTTTCTTT.

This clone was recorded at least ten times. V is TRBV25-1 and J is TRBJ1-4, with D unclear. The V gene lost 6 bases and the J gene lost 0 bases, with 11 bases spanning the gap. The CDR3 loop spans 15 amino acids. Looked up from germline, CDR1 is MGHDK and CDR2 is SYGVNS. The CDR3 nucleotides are TGTGCCAGCAGCCGAAGGGTTGCAACTAATGAAAAACTGTTTTTT. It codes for CASSRRVATNEKLFF.

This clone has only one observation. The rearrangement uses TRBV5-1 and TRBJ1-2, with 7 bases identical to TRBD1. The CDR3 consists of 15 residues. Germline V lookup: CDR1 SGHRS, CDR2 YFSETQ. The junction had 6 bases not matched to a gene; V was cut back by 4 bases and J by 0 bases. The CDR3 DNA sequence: TGCGCCAGCAGCCCTTTGACAGGGCCTAACTATGGCTACACCTTC. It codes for CASSPLTGPNYGYTF.

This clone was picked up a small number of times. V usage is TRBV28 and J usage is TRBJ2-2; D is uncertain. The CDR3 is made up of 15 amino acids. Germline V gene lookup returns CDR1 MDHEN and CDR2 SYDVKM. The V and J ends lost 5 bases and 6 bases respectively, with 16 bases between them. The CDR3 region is CASSPLGIGPGELFF. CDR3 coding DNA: TGTGCCAGCAGTCCCCTGGGGATAGGCCCCGGGGAGCTGTTTTTT. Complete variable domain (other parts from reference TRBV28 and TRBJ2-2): DVKVTQSSRYLVKRTGEKVFLECVQDMDHENMFWYRQDPGLGLRLIYFSYDVKMKEKGDIPEGYSVSREKKERFSLILESASTNQTSMYLCASSPLGIGPGELFFGEGSRLTVL.

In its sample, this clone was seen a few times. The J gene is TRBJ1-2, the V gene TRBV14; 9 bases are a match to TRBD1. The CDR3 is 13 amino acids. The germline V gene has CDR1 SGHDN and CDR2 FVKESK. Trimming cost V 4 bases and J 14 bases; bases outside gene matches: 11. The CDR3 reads CASSPRPRQGGTF. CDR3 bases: TGTGCCAGCAGCCCGCGCCCTAGACAGGGGGGGACCTTC.

The CDR3 DNA reads TGTGCCAGCAGCCAATACGATAGCAATCAGCCCCAGCATTTT. Translation gives CASSQYDSNQPQHF. This chain joins TRBV7-2 and TRBJ1-5; unclear D gene. This CDR3 contains 14 residues. CDR1 SGHTA and CDR2 FQGNSA come from the germline V gene. Trimming stripped 5 bases from V and 0 bases from J, with 8 bases between.

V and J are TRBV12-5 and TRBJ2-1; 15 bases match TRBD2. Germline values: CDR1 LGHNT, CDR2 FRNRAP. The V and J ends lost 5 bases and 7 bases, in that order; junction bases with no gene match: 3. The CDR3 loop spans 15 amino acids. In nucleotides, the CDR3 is TGTGCTAGTGGTGGGACTAGCGGGGGGAAGAATGAGCAGTTCTTC. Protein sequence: CASGGTSGGKNEQFF.

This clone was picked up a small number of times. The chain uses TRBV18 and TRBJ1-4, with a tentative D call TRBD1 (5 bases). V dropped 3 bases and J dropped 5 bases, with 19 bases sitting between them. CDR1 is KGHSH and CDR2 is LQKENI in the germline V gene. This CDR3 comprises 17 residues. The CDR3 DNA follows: TGTGCCAGCTCACCGATTGCCGGGGCAGGACCCAATGAAAAACTGTTTTTT. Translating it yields CASSPIAGAGPNEKLFF.

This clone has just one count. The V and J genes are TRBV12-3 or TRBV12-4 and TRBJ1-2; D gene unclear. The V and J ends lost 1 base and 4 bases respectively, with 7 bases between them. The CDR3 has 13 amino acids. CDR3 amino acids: CASSLGTGYGYTF. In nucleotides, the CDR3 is TGTGCCAGCAGTTTAGGAACGGGCTATGGCTACACCTTC.

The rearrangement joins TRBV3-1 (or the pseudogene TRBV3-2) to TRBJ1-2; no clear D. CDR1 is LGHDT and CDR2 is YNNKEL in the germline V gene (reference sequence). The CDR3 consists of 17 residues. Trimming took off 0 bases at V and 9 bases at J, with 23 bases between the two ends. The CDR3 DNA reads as TGTGCCAGCAGCCAAGAAATTTTTCCCGGGCTCACTTGGAGCTACACCTTC. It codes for CASSQEIFPGLTWSYTF.

The CDR3 loop is CAISDANTGELFF. The CDR3 DNA reads TGTGCCATCAGTGATGCGAACACCGGGGAGCTGTTTTTT. The gene calls are TRBV10-3 and TRBJ2-2; D uncertain. Germline CDR1 ENHRY, CDR2 SYGVKD. The CDR3 runs to 13 residues. V was shortened by 3 bases and J by 0 bases, with 2 bases between the two germline ends.